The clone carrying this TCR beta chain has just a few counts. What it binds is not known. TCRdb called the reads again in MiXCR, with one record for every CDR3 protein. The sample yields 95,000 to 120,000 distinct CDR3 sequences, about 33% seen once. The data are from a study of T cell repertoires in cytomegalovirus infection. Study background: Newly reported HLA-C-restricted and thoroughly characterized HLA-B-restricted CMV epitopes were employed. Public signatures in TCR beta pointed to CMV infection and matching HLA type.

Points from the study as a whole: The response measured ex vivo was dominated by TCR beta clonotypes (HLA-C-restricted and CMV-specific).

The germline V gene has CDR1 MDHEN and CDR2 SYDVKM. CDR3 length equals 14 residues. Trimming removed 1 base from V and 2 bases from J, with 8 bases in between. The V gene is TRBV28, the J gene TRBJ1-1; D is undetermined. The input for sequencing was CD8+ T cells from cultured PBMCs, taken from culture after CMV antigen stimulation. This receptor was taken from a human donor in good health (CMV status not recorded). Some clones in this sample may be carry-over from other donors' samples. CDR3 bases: TGTGCCAGCAGTTTATATGGGGTTAACACTGAAGCTTTCTTT. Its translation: CASSLYGVNTEAFF.